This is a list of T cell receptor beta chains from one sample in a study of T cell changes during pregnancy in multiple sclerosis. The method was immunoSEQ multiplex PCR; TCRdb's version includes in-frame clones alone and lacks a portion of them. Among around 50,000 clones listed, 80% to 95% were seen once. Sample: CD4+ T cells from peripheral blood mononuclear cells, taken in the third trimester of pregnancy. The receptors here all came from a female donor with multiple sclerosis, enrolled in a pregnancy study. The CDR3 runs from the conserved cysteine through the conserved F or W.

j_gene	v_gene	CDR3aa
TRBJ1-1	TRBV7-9	CASSLETGIRRANTEAFF
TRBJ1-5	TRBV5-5	CASSLEEWQPQHF
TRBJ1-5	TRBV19	CASTERGIDQPQHF
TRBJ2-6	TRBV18	CASSPGTGRSGANVLTF
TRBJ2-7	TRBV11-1	CASSLLGGAEQYF
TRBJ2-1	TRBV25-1	CASSDPGKVHEQFF
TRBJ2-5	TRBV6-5	CASSYSGGGVGETQYF
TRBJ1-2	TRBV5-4	CASSHSPTDLANYGYTF
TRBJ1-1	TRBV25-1	CASTRDSKGLNTEAFF
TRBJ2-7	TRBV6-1	CASRLAGYEQYF
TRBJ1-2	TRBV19	CASSIQENYGYTF
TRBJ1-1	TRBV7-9	CASSSTDGQEGKAFF
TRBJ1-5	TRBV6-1	CASSANPGQANQPQHF
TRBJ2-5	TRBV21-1	CASSKDRDRRSLRVSYQETQYF
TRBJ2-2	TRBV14	CASRQRQGGGELFF
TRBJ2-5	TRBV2	CASSEPDGLAEETQYF
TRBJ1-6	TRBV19	CASSIGTQNSPLHF